This paragraph reports one T cell receptor beta chain. This sample is part of a study of blood T cell repertoires in COVID-19. Study at large: Sources were T cells, B-cell-depleted T cells, or PBMCs; the material itself was cDNA or gDNA.

Trimming shortened V by 10 bases and J by 0 bases, and 21 bases separated the two germline ends. Germline V gene data show CDR1 as ENHRY and CDR2 as SYGVKD. The CDR3 has 16 residues. Repertoires were generated with immunoSEQ multiplex PCR, while TCRdb's copy carries only in-frame clones and drops some. Among over 65,000 clones listed, roughly 82% were seen once. Sequencing was done on a sample of peripheral blood. The rearrangement joins TRBV10-3 to TRBJ1-2; D gene uncertain. This TCR derives from a man at least 80 years old with active COVID-19. The CDR3 here is CATFSGGSKANYGYTF. Written as DNA, the CDR3 is TGTGCCACATTTTCCGGAGGTAGCAAAGCTAACTATGGCTACACCTTC.